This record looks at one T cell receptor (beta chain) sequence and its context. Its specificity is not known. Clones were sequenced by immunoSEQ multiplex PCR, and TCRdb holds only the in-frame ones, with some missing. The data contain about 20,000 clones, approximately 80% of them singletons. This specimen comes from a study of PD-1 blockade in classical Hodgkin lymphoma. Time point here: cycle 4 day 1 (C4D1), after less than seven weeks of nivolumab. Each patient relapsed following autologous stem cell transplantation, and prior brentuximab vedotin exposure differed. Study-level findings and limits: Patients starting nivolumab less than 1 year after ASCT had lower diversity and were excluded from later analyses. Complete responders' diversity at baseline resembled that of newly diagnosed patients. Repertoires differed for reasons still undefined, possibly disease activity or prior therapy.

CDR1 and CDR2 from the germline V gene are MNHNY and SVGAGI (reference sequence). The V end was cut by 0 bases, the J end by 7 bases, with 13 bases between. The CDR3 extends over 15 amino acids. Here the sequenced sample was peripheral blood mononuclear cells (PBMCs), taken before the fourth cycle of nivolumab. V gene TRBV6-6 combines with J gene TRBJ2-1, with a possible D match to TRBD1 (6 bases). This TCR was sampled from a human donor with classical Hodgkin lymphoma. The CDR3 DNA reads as TGTGCCAGCAGTTACTCGGACAGCCCAAAGAATGAGCAGTTCTTC. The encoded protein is CASSYSDSPKNEQFF.